Each of the 5 T cell receptor beta chains below was sequenced from the same sample in a study of T cell responses to AZD1222 COVID-19 vaccine. Some clones are missing from TCRdb's copy, which holds only in-frame ones; the method was immunoSEQ multiplex PCR. The data show more than 150,000 clones, 92% seen once. This material consisted of peripheral blood, taken on day 0 of AZD1222 vaccination. The origin of the receptors is an adult in good health.

The V gene is TRBV6-5, the J gene TRBJ1-5; D perhaps matches TRBD1 (5 bases). Per germline, CDR1 MNHEY and CDR2 SVGAGI. Trimming shortened V by 2 bases and J by 6 bases, and 14 bases separated the two germline ends. The CDR3 has 15 amino acids. CDR3 loop: CASSYMSGIGQPQHF. The CDR3 DNA is TGTGCCAGCAGTTACATGTCAGGGATTGGTCAGCCCCAGCATTTT.

V and J are TRBV3-1 (or the pseudogene TRBV3-2) and TRBJ1-2, with TRBD1 as a possible D gene (5 bases). The ends were cut back, 1 base at V and 2 bases at J, with 14 bases in the middle. The CDR3 contains 16 residues. CDR1 and CDR2 from the germline V gene are LGHDT and YNNKEL (reference sequence). DNA of the CDR3: TGTGCCAGCAGCCAAGTAACCTTACAGGAAAACTATGGCTACACCTTC. It translates to CASSQVTLQENYGYTF.

V is TRBV6-5 and J is TRBJ1-1; a weak D match, TRBD1 (5 bases). Per the germline V gene, CDR1 is MNHEY and CDR2 is SVGAGI. The CDR3 totals 16 residues. Trimming removed 0 bases at V and 5 bases at J, with 16 bases between. CDR3 coding DNA: TGTGCCAGCAGTTACTCACGAGGGCAGGGTGTTACTGAAGCTTTCTTT. Protein product: CASSYSRGQGVTEAFF.

This chain joins TRBV10-1 and TRBJ2-7; D may be TRBD2 (5 bases). Germline V CDR1 and CDR2: WNHNN, SYGVQD (reference sequence). Trimming removed 0 bases at V and 7 bases at J, with 16 bases between. The CDR3 sequence is 15 residues long. The CDR3 protein is CASSESYGVSGEQYF. CDR3 DNA: TGCGCCAGCAGTGAGTCGTATGGGGTGTCGGGAGAGCAGTACTTC.

The J gene is TRBJ2-3, the V gene TRBV18; D remains ambiguous. In germline, CDR1 is KGHSH, CDR2 LQKENI. The CDR3 loop spans 17 amino acids. The germline V and J ends were trimmed by 3 bases and 2 bases, with 18 bases remaining between them. The CDR3 protein is CASSPTAFGVHTDTQYF. As DNA, the CDR3 is TGTGCCAGCTCACCCACCGCCTTTGGGGTCCACACAGATACGCAGTATTTT. The variable domain in full, with the rest retrieved from reference TRBV18 and TRBJ2-3, is NAGVMQNPRHLVRRRGQEARLRCSPMKGHSHVYWYRQLPEEGLKFMVYLQKENIIDESGMPKERFSAEFPKEGPSILRIQQVVRGDSAAYFCASSPTAFGVHTDTQYFGPGTRLTVL.